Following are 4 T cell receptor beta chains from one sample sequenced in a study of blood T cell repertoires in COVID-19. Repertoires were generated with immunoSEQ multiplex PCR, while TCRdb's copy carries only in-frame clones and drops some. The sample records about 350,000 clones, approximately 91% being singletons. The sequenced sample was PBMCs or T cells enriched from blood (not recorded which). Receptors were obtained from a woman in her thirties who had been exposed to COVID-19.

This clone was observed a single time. The CDR3 reads CASSGTSGMNEQFF. For the CDR3, the DNA is TGTGCCAGCAGCGGAACTAGCGGGATGAATGAGCAGTTCTTC. The chain joins TRBV9 to TRBJ2-1; 10 nucleotides agree with TRBD2. J lost 7 bases, V lost 3 bases, and 4 bases had no gene match. Germline CDR1 is SGDLS and CDR2 is YYNGEE. This CDR3 has 14 amino acids.

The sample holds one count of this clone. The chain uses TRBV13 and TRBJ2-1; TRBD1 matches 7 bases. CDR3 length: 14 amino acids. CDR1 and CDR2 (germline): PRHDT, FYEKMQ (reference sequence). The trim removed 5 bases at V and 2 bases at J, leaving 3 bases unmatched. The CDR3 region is CASSTDRAYNEQFF. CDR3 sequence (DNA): TGTGCCAGCAGCACAGACAGGGCCTACAATGAGCAGTTCTTC. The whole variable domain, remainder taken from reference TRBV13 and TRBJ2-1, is AAGVIQSPRHLIKEKRETATLKCYPIPRHDTVYWYQQGPGQDPQFLISFYEKMQSDKGSIPDRFSAQQFSDYHSELNMSSLELGDSALYFCASSTDRAYNEQFFGPGTRLTVL.

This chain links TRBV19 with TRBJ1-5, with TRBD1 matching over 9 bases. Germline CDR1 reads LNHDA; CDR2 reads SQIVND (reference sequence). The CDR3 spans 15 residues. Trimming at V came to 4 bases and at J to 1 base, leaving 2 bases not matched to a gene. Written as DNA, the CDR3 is TGTGCCAGTAGTACCGGGACAGGGAGCAATCAGCCCCAGCATTTT. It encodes CASSTGTGSNQPQHF.

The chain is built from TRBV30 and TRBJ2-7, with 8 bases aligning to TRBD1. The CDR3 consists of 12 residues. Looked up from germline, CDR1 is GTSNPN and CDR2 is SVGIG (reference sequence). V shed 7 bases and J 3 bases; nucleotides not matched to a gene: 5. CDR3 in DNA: TGTGCCTCGACAGGGGAGCGCTACGAGCAGTACTTC. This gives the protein CASTGERYEQYF.